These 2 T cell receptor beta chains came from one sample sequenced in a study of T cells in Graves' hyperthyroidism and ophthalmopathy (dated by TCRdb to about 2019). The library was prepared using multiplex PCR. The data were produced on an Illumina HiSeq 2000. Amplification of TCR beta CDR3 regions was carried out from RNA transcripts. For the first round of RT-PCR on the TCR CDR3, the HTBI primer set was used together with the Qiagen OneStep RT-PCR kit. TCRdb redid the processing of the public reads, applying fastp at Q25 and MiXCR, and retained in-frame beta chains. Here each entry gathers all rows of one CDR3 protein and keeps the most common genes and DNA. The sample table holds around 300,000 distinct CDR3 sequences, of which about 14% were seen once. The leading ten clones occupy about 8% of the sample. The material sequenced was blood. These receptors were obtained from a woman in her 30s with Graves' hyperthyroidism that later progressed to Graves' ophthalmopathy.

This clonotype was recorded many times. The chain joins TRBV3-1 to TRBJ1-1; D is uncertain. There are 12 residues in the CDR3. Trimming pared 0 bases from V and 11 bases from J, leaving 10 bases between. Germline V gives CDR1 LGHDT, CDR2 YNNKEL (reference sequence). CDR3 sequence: CASSQDFEPAFF. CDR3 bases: TGTGCCAGCAGCCAAGATTTCGAGCCGGCTTTCTTT.

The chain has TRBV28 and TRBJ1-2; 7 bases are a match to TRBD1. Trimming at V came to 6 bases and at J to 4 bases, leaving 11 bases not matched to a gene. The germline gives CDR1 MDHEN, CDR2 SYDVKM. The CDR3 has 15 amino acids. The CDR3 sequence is CASRSTGTVGYGYTF. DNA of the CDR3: TGTGCCAGCAGGAGTACTGGGACAGTTGGCTATGGCTACACCTTC.